A selection of T cell receptor beta chains follows, all from one sample in a study of shared clonotypes between healthy human individuals. Sequenced by immunoSEQ multiplex PCR; TCRdb stores in-frame clones only, minus some. Found here are approximately 340,000 clones, about 74% of them singletons; the top ten hold 10%. Source material: memory CD4+ T cells sorted from blood. The receptors stem from a man aged 25 to 40 in good health. CDR3s include the opening cysteine and the closing phenylalanine or tryptophan. A D gene is named only where the DNA matches it firmly. Only part of the rows carry a size: once, few, many, or a class if the clone is expanded.

>-|TRBJ2-5|TRBV18|-
CASSQSASEETQYF
TGTGCCAGCTCACAATCGGCTAGCGAAGAGACCCAGTACTTC
>TRBD2|TRBJ2-7|TRBV28|many
CASSQPAAGGYEQYF
TGTGCCAGCAGCCAGCCGGCAGCGGGAGGCTACGAGCAGTACTTC
>-|TRBJ1-2|TRBV19|few
CASSIDVQGSVGYTF
TGTGCCAGTAGTATAGATGTCCAGGGTTCAGTTGGCTACACCTTC
>-|TRBJ1-1|TRBV6-1|-
CASTRGVNTEAFF
TGTGCCAGCACGAGGGGGGTGAACACTGAAGCTTTCTTT
>-|TRBJ2-7|TRBV6-6|-
CASSYSPQDSSYEQYF
TGTGCCAGCAGTTACTCCCCCCAGGACAGTTCCTACGAGCAGTACTTC
>-|TRBJ1-5|TRBV7-8|-
CASGTGGGMGNNQPQHF
TGTGCCAGCGGTACAGGCGGCGGTATGGGGAATAATCAGCCCCAGCATTTT
>-|TRBJ2-3|TRBV7-7|once
CASSLFWSDTQYF
TGTGCTAGCAGCTTATTTTGGTCGGATACGCAGTATTTT
>TRBD2|TRBJ2-7|TRBV5-6|-
CASSYGLADSYEQYF
TGTGCCAGCAGCTATGGACTAGCCGACTCCTACGAGCAGTACTTC
>TRBD1|TRBJ1-2|TRBV28|-
CATPGGSGGNYGYTF
TGTGCCACCCCAGGGGGGTCAGGGGGGAACTATGGCTACACCTTC
>TRBD1|TRBJ1-2|TRBV28|-
CASIDQGARGYTF
TGTGCCAGCATCGATCAGGGGGCGCGAGGCTACACCTTC
>-|TRBJ1-5|TRBV2|-
CASSRLGGARNQPQHF
TGTGCCAGCAGCCGCCTTGGAGGGGCGAGGAATCAGCCCCAGCATTTT
>-|TRBJ2-1|TRBV29-1|-
CSVANNEQFF
TGCAGCGTTGCTAACAATGAGCAGTTCTTC
>-|TRBJ2-7|TRBV6-1|-
CASSERDSSLVPYEQYF
TGTGCCAGCAGTGAAAGGGATAGTAGCTTAGTTCCCTACGAGCAGTACTTC
>TRBD2|TRBJ2-3|TRBV4-1|-
CASSLRTSGPTDTQYF
TGCGCCAGCAGCCTCCGGACTAGCGGACCCACAGATACGCAGTATTTT
>TRBD1|TRBJ1-1|TRBV27|-
CASSLVKGTGKATEAFF
TGTGCCAGCAGTTTAGTTAAGGGGACAGGGAAAGCCACTGAAGCTTTCTTT
>TRBD1|TRBJ1-4|TRBV10-2|-
CASRDRGGTNEKLFF
TGCGCCAGCAGGGACAGGGGAGGAACTAATGAAAAACTGTTTTTT
>TRBD1|TRBJ2-3|TRBV7-8|-
CASSLSYRTGATDTQYF
TGTGCCAGCAGCTTAAGTTACCGGACAGGAGCCACAGATACGCAGTATTTT
>-|TRBJ2-3|TRBV28|-
CASSSAVFSTDTQYF
TGTGCCAGCAGTTCAGCGGTCTTTAGCACAGATACGCAGTATTTT
>-|TRBJ1-1|TRBV15|-
CATSRHLPGGRSEAFF
TGTGCCACCAGCAGACATCTTCCGGGTGGGAGATCTGAAGCTTTCTTT
>-|TRBJ2-7|TRBV5-1|-
CASSPSVTSYEQYF
TGCGCCAGCAGCCCCAGTGTGACTAGCTACGAGCAGTACTTC
>-|TRBJ2-5|TRBV5-1|-
CASSFGSPSETQYF
TGCGCCAGCAGCTTTGGGTCACCATCAGAGACCCAGTACTTC
>-|TRBJ2-7|TRBV4-1|-
CASSPSGHYYEQYF
TGCGCCAGCAGCCCCTCAGGCCACTATTACGAGCAGTACTTC
>TRBD2|TRBJ2-1|TRBV6-5|once
CASSYSTVAGFEQFF
TGTGCCAGCAGTTACTCAACAGTAGCGGGGTTTGAGCAGTTCTTC
>TRBD1|TRBJ1-2|TRBV18|-
CASSTGPGNGYTF
TGTGCCAGCTCGACAGGGCCCGGGAATGGCTACACCTTC
>-|TRBJ2-2|TRBV5-5|many
CASSLSGELFF
TGTGCCAGCAGCTTGTCCGGGGAGCTGTTTTTT
>-|TRBJ1-5|TRBV7-2|-
CASSLDGGLSNQPQHF
TGTGCCAGCAGCTTAGACGGGGGTTTGAGCAATCAGCCCCAGCATTTT
>-|TRBJ1-2|TRBV6-5|-
CASSYRGIGYGYTF
TGTGCCAGCAGTTACCGGGGGATCGGTTATGGCTACACCTTC
>TRBD2|TRBJ2-4|TRBV2|-
CASSELAGGFNIQYF
TGTGCCAGCAGTGAACTAGCGGGAGGGTTTAACATTCAGTACTTC
>TRBD2|TRBJ2-1|TRBV4-3|-
CASSQTSGSGDEQFF
TGCGCCAGCAGCCAGACTAGCGGGAGTGGCGATGAGCAGTTCTTC
>-|TRBJ2-6|TRBV5-1|-
CASSSAPGANVLTF
TGCGCCAGCAGCTCGGCGCCAGGGGCCAACGTCCTGACTTTC
>-|TRBJ2-2|TRBV23-1|once
CASRTCPNHERFTGELFF
TGCGCCAGCAGAACTTGCCCCAATCACGAGAGGTTCACCGGGGAGCTGTTTTTT
>-|TRBJ2-3|TRBV5-4|-
CASSGTLHTDTQYF
TGTGCCAGCAGCGGTACTTTGCACACAGATACGCAGTATTTT
>-|TRBJ1-5|TRBV19|few
CASSITGFQHF
TGTGCCAGTAGTATCACAGGGTTTCAGCATTTT
>-|TRBJ1-2|TRBV5-4|-
CASSPGRNSGYTF
TGTGCCAGCAGCCCGGGACGGAACTCAGGCTACACCTTC
>-|TRBJ2-7|TRBV30|-
CAWSRGLSYEQYF
TGTGCCTGGAGCCGGGGCCTCTCCTACGAGCAGTACTTC
>-|TRBJ2-7|TRBV6-1|once
CASSVGVIYEQYF
TGTGCCAGCAGTGTGGGGGTTATCTACGAGCAGTACTTC
>TRBD1|TRBJ2-6|TRBV4-1|-
CASSQRGTGGSGANVLTF
TGCGCCAGCAGCCAACGAGGGACAGGGGGCTCTGGGGCCAACGTCCTGACTTTC
>-|TRBJ2-1|TRBV2|-
CASGSGGPAGEQFF
TGTGCCAGCGGGTCGGGGGGCCCCGCCGGAGAGCAGTTCTTC
>-|TRBJ1-2|TRBV5-1|once
CASSLWLFRDSGYTF
TGCGCCAGCAGCTTGTGGCTATTCCGGGATTCGGGCTACACCTTC
>-|TRBJ1-5|TRBV6-6|-
CASSYPDSNQPQHF
TGTGCCAGCAGTTACCCGGACAGCAATCAGCCCCAGCATTTT
>-|TRBJ1-4|TRBV2|-
CASSETDSLSEKLFF
TGTGCCAGCAGTGAGACGGACAGCCTGAGTGAAAAACTGTTTTTT
>TRBD2|TRBJ2-5|TRBV25-1|-
CASSDQGLAGVKAETQYF
TGTGCCAGCAGTGACCAGGGACTAGCGGGAGTGAAGGCGGAGACCCAGTACTTC
>-|TRBJ2-5|TRBV18|-
CASSPIPEETQYF
TGTGCCAGCTCACCTATTCCGGAAGAGACCCAGTACTTC
>-|TRBJ2-7|TRBV5-6|-
CASRERGGYEQYF
TGTGCCAGCAGGGAAAGGGGGGGCTACGAGCAGTACTTC
>TRBD2|TRBJ2-2|TRBV18|-
CASSQTTSGISNTGELFF
TGTGCCAGCTCACAAACAACTAGCGGGATCTCGAACACCGGGGAGCTGTTTTTT
>TRBD2|TRBJ2-1|TRBV28|-
CASSSAGLAERGNEQFF
TGTGCCAGCAGTTCAGCGGGACTAGCGGAGAGGGGCAATGAGCAGTTCTTC
>-|TRBJ1-5|TRBV11-2|-
CASSIGIDQPQHF
TGTGCCAGCAGCATCGGGATAGATCAGCCCCAGCATTTT
>-|TRBJ2-7|TRBV7-9|-
CATSGKRNYEQYF
TGTGCCACGAGTGGAAAGCGGAACTACGAGCAGTACTTC
>-|TRBJ2-5|TRBV29-1|many
CSVGLLGIQTQYF
TGCAGCGTTGGGCTCCTAGGGATACAGACCCAGTACTTC
>-|TRBJ2-7|TRBV7-2|-
CASSKVLGRSDEQYF
TGTGCCAGCAGCAAGGTATTGGGGAGGTCCGACGAGCAGTACTTC
>TRBD2|TRBJ2-1|TRBV12-5|-
CASGLVRAGALYNEQFF
TGTGCTAGTGGTTTGGTACGGGCGGGAGCCCTCTACAATGAGCAGTTCTTC
>TRBD1|TRBJ2-7|TRBV6-1|few
CASRWDRGSYEQYF
TGTGCCAGCAGGTGGGACAGGGGATCCTACGAGCAGTACTTC
>-|TRBJ2-1|TRBV18|-
CASSPISPQRQFF
TGTGCCAGCTCACCAATCTCCCCCCAGAGGCAGTTCTTC
>-|TRBJ2-1|TRBV10-1|-
CASSEARGYNEQFF
TGCGCCAGCAGTGAGGCCAGGGGATACAATGAGCAGTTCTTC
>-|TRBJ2-4|TRBV7-3|-
CASSAPLGGGINIQYF
TGTGCCAGCAGCGCCCCCCTAGGGGGGGGAATAAACATTCAGTACTTC
>TRBD1|TRBJ2-6|TRBV15|many
CATSKEGTGFSGANVLTF
TGTGCCACCAGCAAAGAAGGGACAGGGTTCTCTGGGGCCAACGTCCTGACTTTC
>-|TRBJ1-1|TRBV19|-
CASSFLPGAGEEAFF
TGTGCCAGTAGTTTTCTCCCGGGAGCTGGGGAAGAAGCTTTCTTT
>-|TRBJ1-2|TRBV7-9|-
CASRLDKPYGYTF
TGTGCCAGCAGACTGGACAAGCCGTATGGCTACACCTTC
>TRBD2|TRBJ2-3|TRBV5-4|-
CASSFRGRGPDTQYF
TGTGCCAGCAGCTTTCGGGGGAGGGGCCCAGATACGCAGTATTTT